This TCR beta chain stems from a study of blood T cell repertoires in COVID-19. Study-wide background: The cDNA or gDNA used as material had been derived from T cells, B-cell-depleted T cells, or PBMCs.

V gave up 1 base and J gave up 4 bases, with 19 bases separating them. Germline CDR1 PRHDT, CDR2 FYEKMQ (reference sequence). The CDR3 is 17 residues long. This table comes from immunoSEQ multiplex PCR, and its TCRdb copy is limited to in-frame clones, with some not included. The sample shows more than 95,000 clones, approximately 82% of them seen only once. This receptor was taken from an elderly man with active or convalescent COVID-19. Sequenced sample: peripheral blood. The chain joins TRBV13 to TRBJ1-1, with D possibly TRBD1 on 5 matching bases. The CDR3 protein is CASSLDGFWGGGTEAFF. The CDR3 DNA is TGTGCCAGCAGCTTAGATGGCTTTTGGGGGGGAGGCACTGAAGCTTTCTTT.